Listed here are 2 T cell receptor beta chains from one sample, sequenced in a study of shared clonotypes between healthy human individuals. The data were produced by immunoSEQ multiplex PCR, yet TCRdb's version contains in-frame clones alone and is incomplete. Here the sample spans 2 million to 2.5 million clones, roughly 93% being singletons. Sequencing was carried out using naive CD4+ T cells from PBMCs. The sample's subset: CD45RA+ positively selected. The receptors originated from a man younger than 35 in good health. Some clones in this sample may be carry-over from other donors' samples.

This rearrangement joins TRBV28 to TRBJ2-5, with 8 bases that match TRBD1. The germline V gene encodes CDR1 MDHEN and CDR2 SYDVKM. The CDR3 is made up of 17 amino acids. Losses at the gene ends were 5 bases for V and 2 bases for J; bases not matched to a gene: 13. This CDR3 is CASSRTGLAGSQETQYF. The DNA for the CDR3 is TGTGCCAGCAGTCGGACAGGGCTGGCAGGGTCACAAGAGACCCAGTACTTC.

The chain uses TRBV2 and TRBJ2-3, with D tentatively TRBD1 or TRBD2 (5 bases each). V was pared by 6 bases and J by 4 bases, with 20 bases between. Per germline, CDR1 SNHLY and CDR2 FYNNEI. The CDR3 loop spans 16 amino acids. CDR3 region: CASRTEVPREPDTQYF. As DNA, the CDR3 is TGTGCCAGCAGGACGGAAGTCCCCAGGGAGCCAGATACGCAGTATTTT.